This T cell receptor beta chain was identified in a study of cytomegalovirus exposure and HLA in healthy donors. Study summary: A prior analysis found some 110 million unique TCR beta sequences from around 180 million T cells. Overall study results and limits: The study listed around 150 cytomegalovirus-associated TCR beta chains.

CDR1 and CDR2 from the germline V gene are SGHRS and YFSETQ. V shed 1 base and J shed 5 bases, with 18 bases lying between them. This CDR3 contains 16 residues. 60 Vbeta and 13 Jbeta primers were used in PCR. Profiling relied on immunoSEQ multiplex PCR, and the TCRdb table lists in-frame clones only, not all of them. Found here are about 160,000 clones, approximately 80% of them singletons; the top ten hold approximately 2%. Notes on this clone: The antigen is not known.

The chain recombines TRBV5-1 with TRBJ2-5; perhaps TRBD1 as D (5 bases). Specimen: PBMCs. This receptor was obtained from a woman between 18 and 30 years old in good health and CMV-seronegative. The CDR3 protein is CASSLNFQGRGETQYF. The CDR3 DNA reads TGCGCCAGCAGCTTGAATTTCCAGGGTAGGGGCGAGACCCAGTACTTC.